This T cell receptor (beta chain) came from a study of blood T cell repertoires in COVID-19. This clone was detected a few times. Participant-given clinical history determined each cohort assignment. Recovered status applied to Cohort 3 donors who had two consecutive negative PCRs. It also applied to those with clearance or with symptom resolution. Original processing methods: Counts of nucleated cells, estimated from reference gene primer amplification, were obtained. Some clones are missing from TCRdb's copy, which holds only in-frame ones; the method was immunoSEQ multiplex PCR. That table furnishes V, J and clone size, whereas the DNA furnished D and trimming. In the table there are a few hundred thousand clones, 70% to 90% of which are singletons. The germline gives CDR1 SGHRS, CDR2 YFSETQ. Germline trimming cut 1 base from V and 0 bases from J; bases unmatched to any gene: 3. This CDR3 contains 16 residues.

The chain uses TRBV5-1 and TRBJ2-2; TRBD2 matches at 7 bases. The source is a woman younger than 45 who had recovered from COVID-19. The sequenced sample consisted of PBMCs or T cells enriched from blood (not recorded which). The CDR3 DNA reads as TGCGCCAGCAGCTTGTGGGCGGGGGCGAACACCGGGGAGCTGTTTTTT. It translates to CASSLWAGANTGELFF.